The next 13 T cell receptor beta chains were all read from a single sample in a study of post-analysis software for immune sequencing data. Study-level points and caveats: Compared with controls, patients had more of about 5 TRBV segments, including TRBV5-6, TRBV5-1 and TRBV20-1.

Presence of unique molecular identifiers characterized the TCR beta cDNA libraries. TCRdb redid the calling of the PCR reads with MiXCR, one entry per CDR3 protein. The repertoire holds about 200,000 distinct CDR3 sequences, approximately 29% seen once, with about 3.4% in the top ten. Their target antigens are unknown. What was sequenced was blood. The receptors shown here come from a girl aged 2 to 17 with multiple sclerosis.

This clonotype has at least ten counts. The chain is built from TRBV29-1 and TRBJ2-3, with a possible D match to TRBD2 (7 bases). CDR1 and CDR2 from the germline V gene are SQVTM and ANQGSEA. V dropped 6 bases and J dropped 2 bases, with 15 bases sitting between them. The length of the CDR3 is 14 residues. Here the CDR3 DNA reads TGCAGCGTCAGGGGAGCGGGATTCACAGATACGCAGTATTTT. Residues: CSVRGAGFTDTQYF.

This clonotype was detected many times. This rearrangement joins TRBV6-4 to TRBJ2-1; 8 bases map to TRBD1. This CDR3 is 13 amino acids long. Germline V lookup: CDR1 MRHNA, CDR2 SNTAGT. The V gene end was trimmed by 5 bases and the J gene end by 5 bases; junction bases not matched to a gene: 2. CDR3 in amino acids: CASSRQGNNEQFF. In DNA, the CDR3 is TGTGCCAGCAGTCGACAGGGGAACAATGAGCAGTTCTTC.

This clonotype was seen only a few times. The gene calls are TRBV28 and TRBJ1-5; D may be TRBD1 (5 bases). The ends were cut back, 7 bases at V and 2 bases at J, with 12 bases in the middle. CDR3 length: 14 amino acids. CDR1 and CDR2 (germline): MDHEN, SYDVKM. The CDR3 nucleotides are TGTGCCAGCATTTCCCCGGGGGGCAATCAGCCCCAGCATTTT. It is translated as CASISPGGNQPQHF.

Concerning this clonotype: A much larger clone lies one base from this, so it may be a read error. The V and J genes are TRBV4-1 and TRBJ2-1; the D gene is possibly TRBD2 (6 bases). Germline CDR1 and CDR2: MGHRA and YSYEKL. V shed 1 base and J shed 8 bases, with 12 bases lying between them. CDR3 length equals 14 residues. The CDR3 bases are TGCGCCAGCAGCCAAGGCCGCGGGGTGGATGAGCAGTTCTTC. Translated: CASSQGRGVDEQFF.

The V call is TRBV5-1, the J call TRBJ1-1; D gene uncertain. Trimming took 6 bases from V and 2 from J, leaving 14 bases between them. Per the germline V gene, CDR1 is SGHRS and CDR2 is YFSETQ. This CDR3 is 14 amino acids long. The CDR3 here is CASKMGPGNTEAFF. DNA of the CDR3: TGCGCCAGCAAGATGGGCCCTGGAAACACTGAAGCTTTCTTT.

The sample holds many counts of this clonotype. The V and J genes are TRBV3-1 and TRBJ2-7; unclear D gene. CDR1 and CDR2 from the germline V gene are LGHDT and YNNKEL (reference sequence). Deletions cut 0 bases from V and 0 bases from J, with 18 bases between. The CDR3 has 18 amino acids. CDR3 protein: CASSQDPEEPESSYEQYF. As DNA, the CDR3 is TGTGCCAGCAGCCAAGATCCCGAGGAACCCGAAAGCTCCTACGAGCAGTACTTC.

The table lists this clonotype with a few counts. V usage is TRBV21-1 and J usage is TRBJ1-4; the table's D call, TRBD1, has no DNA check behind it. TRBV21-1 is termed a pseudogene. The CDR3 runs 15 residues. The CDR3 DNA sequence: TGTGCCAGCAGCAAACCGGGACAGGAGAATGAAAAACTGTTTTTT. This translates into CASSKPGQENEKLFF.

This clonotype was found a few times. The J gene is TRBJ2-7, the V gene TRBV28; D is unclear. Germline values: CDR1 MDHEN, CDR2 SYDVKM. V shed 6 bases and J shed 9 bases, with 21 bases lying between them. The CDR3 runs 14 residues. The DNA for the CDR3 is TGTGCCAGCAGCCTGGGCCCCGCGGTGGGTGGGCAGTACTTC. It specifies CASSLGPAVGGQYF. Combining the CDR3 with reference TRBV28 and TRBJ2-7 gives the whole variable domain DVKVTQSSRYLVKRTGEKVFLECVQDMDHENMFWYRQDPGLGLRLIYFSYDVKMKEKGDIPEGYSVSREKKERFSLILESASTNQTSMYLCASSLGPAVGGQYFGPGTRLTVT.

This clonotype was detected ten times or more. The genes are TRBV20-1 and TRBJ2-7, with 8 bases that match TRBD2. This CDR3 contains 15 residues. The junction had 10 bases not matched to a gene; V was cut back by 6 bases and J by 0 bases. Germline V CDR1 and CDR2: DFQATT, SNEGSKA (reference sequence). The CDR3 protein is CSAHSGVESSYEQYF. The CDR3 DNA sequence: TGCAGTGCGCATAGCGGGGTCGAGAGCTCCTACGAGCAGTACTTC.

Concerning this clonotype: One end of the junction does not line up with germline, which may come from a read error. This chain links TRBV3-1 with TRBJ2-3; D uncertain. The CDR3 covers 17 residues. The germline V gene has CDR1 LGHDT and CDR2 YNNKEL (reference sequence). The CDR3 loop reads CASSQPLTPLGTDTKYF. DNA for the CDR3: TGTGCCAGCAGCCAACCATTGACCCCATTGGGCACAGATACGAAGTATTTT.

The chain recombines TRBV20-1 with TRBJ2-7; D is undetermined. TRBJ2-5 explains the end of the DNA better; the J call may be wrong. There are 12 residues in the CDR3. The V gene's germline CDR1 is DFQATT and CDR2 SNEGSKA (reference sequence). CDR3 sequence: CSARDGGGTQYF. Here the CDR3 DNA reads TGCAGTGCTAGAGATGGTGGTGGGACCCAGTACTTC.

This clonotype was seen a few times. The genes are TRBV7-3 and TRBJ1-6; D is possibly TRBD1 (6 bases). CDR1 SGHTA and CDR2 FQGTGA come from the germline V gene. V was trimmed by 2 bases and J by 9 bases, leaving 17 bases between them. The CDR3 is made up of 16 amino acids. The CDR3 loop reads CASSLSGQTRGSPLHF. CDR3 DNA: TGTGCCAGCAGCTTATCGGGACAAACAAGGGGTTCACCCCTCCACTTT.

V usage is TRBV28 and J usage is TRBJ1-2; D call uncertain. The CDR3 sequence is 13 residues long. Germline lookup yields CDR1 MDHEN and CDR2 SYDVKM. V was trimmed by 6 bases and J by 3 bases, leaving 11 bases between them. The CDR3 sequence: CASRETRDYGYTF. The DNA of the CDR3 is TGTGCCAGCAGGGAGACTAGAGACTATGGCTACACCTTC.